The entry below describes one TCR beta chain. The antigen is unknown. This sample was included in a study of shared clonotypes between healthy human individuals. Turning to the study itself: A few men and a couple of women, aged 18 to 49, were donors. The study used three CD4 naive, three CD4 memory, two CD8 naive and one CD8 memory plate per donor. Study-wide points: Represented diversity (both genetic and exposure-history) was limited by the small number of donors.

The germline gives CDR1 SQVTM, CDR2 ANQGSEA. The CDR3 contains 16 residues. V gave up 0 bases and J gave up 0 bases, with 12 bases separating them. The method was immunoSEQ multiplex PCR; TCRdb's version includes in-frame clones alone and lacks a portion of them. The sample contains around 2.5 million clones, 93% of which appear only once. This clonotype was sampled from a man aged 18 to 30 in good health. Some clones in this sample may be carry-over from other donors' samples. The sample taken for sequencing was naive CD4+ T cells from PBMCs. Subset reported: CD45RA+ positively selected. The chain couples TRBV29-1 to TRBJ2-1; D gene ambiguous. The CDR3 protein is CSVEDSLGSSYNEQFF. As DNA, the CDR3 is TGCAGCGTTGAAGACTCACTGGGAAGCTCCTACAATGAGCAGTTCTTC.